Reported below is one T cell receptor (beta chain). In the original analysis: Nucleated cell counts were estimated from reference gene primer amplification. Assay used: immunoSEQ multiplex PCR; TCRdb lists only in-frame clones, some missing. D and trimming were read from the DNA, whereas the V and J calls and clone size are those reported in that table. This table holds some 81,000 clones, 80% to 95% found once. The data were obtained in a study of blood T cell repertoires in COVID-19. CDR3 size: 14 residues. The germline gives CDR1 SGHDT, CDR2 YYEEEE. Trimming left V 3 bases short and J 0 bases short, with 7 bases between.

This receptor was taken from a woman in her 50s in a cohort sampled during active COVID-19. The specimen sequenced was peripheral blood. The gene calls are TRBV5-6 and TRBJ2-1; TRBD2 might be the D (5 bases). The CDR3 DNA follows: TGTGCCAGCAGCTCTCGGGACTCCTACAATGAGCAGTTCTTC. Protein product: CASSSRDSYNEQFF.